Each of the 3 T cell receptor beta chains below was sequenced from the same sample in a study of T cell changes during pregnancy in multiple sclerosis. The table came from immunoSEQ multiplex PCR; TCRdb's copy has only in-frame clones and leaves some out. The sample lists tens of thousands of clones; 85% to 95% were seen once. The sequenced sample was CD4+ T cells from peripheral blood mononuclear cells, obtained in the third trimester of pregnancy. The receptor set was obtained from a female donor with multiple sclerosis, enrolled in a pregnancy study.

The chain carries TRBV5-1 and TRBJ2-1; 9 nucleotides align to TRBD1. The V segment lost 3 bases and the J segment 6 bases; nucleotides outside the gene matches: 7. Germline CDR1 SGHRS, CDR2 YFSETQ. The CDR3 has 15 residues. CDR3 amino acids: CASSSSGTGSNEQFF. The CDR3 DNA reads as TGCGCCAGCAGCTCCTCCGGGACAGGGAGCAATGAGCAGTTCTTC.

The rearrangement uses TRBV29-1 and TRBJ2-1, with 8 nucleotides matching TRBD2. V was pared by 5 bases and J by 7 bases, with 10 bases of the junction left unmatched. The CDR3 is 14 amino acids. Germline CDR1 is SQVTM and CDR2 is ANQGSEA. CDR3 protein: CSVSLAGPGNEQFF. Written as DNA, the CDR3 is TGCAGCGTTTCTCTAGCGGGCCCAGGGAATGAGCAGTTCTTC.

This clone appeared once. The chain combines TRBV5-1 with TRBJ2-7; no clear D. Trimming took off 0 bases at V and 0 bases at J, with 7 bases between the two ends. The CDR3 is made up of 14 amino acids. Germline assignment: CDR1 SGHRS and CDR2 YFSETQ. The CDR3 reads CASSLAGTSYEQYF. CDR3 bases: TGCGCCAGCAGCTTGGCAGGTACCTCCTACGAGCAGTACTTC.